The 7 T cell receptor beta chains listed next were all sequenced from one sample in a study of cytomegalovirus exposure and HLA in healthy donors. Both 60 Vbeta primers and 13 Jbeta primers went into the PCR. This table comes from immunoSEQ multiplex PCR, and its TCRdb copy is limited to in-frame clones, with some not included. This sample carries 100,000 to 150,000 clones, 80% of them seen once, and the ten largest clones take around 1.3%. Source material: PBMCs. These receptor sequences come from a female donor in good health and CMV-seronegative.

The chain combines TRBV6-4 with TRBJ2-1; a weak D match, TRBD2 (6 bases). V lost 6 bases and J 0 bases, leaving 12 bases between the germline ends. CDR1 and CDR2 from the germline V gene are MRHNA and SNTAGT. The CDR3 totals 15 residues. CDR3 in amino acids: CASSSTGASYNEQFF. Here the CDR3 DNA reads TGTGCCAGCAGCTCGACGGGAGCCTCCTACAATGAGCAGTTCTTC.

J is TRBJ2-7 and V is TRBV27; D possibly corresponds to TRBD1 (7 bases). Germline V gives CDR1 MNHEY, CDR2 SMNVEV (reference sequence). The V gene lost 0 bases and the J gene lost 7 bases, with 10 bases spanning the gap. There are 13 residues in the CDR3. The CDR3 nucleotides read TGTGCCAGCAGTTTATCTCAGGGGGGTGAGCAGTACTTC. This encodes CASSLSQGGEQYF.

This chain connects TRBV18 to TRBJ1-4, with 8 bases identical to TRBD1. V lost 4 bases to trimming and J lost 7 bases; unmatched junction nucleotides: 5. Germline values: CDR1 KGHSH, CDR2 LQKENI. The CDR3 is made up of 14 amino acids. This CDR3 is CASSRSRGREKLFF. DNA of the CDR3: TGTGCCAGCTCACGTTCCAGGGGGCGTGAAAAACTGTTTTTT.

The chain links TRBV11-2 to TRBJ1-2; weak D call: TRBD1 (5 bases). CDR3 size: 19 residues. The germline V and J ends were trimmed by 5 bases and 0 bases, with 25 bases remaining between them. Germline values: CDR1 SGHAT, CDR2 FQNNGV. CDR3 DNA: TGTGCCAGCAGCCTAATCCGAGCCCGGGGGGTCGGGGCTAACTATGGCTACACCTTC. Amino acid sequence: CASSLIRARGVGANYGYTF.

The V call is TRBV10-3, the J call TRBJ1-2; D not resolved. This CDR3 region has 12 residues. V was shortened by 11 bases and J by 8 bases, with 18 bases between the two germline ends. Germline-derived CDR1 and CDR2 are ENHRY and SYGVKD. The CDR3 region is CAVTNLSNGYTF. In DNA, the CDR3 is TGTGCCGTCACGAATTTATCTAACGGCTACACCTTC.

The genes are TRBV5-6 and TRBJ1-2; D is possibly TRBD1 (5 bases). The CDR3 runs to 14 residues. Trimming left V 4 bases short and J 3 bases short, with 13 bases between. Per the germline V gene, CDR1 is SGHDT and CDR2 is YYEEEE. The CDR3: CASSRIDRHYGYTF. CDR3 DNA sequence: TGTGCCAGCAGCCGTATAGACAGACACTATGGCTACACCTTC.

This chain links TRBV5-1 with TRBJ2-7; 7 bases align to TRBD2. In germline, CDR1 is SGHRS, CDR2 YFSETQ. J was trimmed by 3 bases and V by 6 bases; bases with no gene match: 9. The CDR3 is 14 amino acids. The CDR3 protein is CASKKRDGDYEQYF. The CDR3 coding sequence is TGCGCCAGCAAAAAGCGGGACGGAGACTACGAGCAGTACTTC. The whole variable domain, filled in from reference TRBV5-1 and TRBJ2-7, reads KAGVTQTPRYLIKTRGQQVTLSCSPISGHRSVSWYQQTPGQGLQFLFEYFSETQRNKGNFPGRFSGRQFSNSRSEMNVSTLELGDSALYLCASKKRDGDYEQYFGPGTRLTVT.